This TCR beta chain comes out of a study of T-cell memory formation after mild COVID-19. Study-level findings and limits: Pre-infection memory already had some responding clones, implying cross-reactive memory joined. Contracting clones from day 15 to 85 had balanced CD4/CD8; later expanders favoured CD4+.

CDR1 KGHDR and CDR2 SFDVKD come from the germline V gene. V was trimmed by 4 bases and J by 0 bases, leaving 2 bases between them. The CDR3 length is 12 residues. TCR alpha and TCR beta cDNA libraries carrying sample barcodes and UMIs were produced by 5'RACE using constant-segment primers. TCRdb reanalysed the 5' RACE reads using MiXCR and keeps one entry per CDR3 protein. Among around 390,000 distinct CDR3 sequences, about 17% were seen once, and the ten largest hold roughly 21%. Details on this clonotype: Its specificity is not known.

V is TRBV24-1 and J is TRBJ1-1, with unresolved D. The TCR was taken from a man between 18 and 35 years old who had mild COVID-19 (a few samples of this study predate the infection). Cell type and time point are not known. Sequencing was carried out using PBMCs or a T cell subset sorted from them (not recorded which). As DNA, the CDR3 is TGTGCCACCAGTGACCTGAACACTGAAGCTTTCTTT. Its translation: CATSDLNTEAFF.